This entry lists 14 T cell receptor beta chains sequenced from one sample in a study of molecular identifiers for immune sequencing clone quantification (dated by TCRdb to the late 2010s). Library preparation used PCR. TCRdb records Illumina HiSeq 4000 as the sequencer. The raw public reads went through TCRdb reprocessing: fastp at Q25, MiXCR clone calling, in-frame beta chains kept. Rows are combined by CDR3 protein, so each entry shows the most common genes and DNA. Here the sample has tens of thousands of distinct CDR3 sequences; approximately 26% occur a single time. The ten largest clones add up to around 1.9% of the sample. Sequenced: naive CD8+ T cells from blood, with Jurkat cell RNA spiked in. In the paper's terms, the cell subset or site label means: FACS-sorted CD8+CD4-CCR7+CD45RA+ naive T cells. These receptors were collected from a human donor in good health. Some libraries in this study had Jurkat cell RNA spiked in.

This clonotype was observed many times. V usage is TRBV5-5 and J usage is TRBJ2-7; no definite D call. The CDR3 is made up of 13 amino acids. Trimming took 1 base from V and 1 from J, leaving 6 bases between them. Germline V gene data show CDR1 as SGHKS and CDR2 as YYEKEE (reference sequence). The CDR3 sequence is CASSLQDSYEQYF. CDR3 DNA: TGTGCCAGCAGCTTGCAGGATTCCTACGAGCAGTACTTC.

In regard to this clonotype: A much larger clone differs from this one at a single base, so this may be a read error. V is TRBV20-1 and J is TRBJ2-1; D may match TRBD1 or TRBD2 (5 bases each). The CDR3 is 15 residues long. Germline V gene lookup returns CDR1 DFQATT and CDR2 SNEGSKA (reference sequence). The CDR3 nucleotides are TGCAGTGCTAGAGATTTACAGGACTCCTACATTGAGCAGTTCTTC. Protein product: CSARDLQDSYIEQFF.

To note about this clonotype: A much larger clone is a single base away; this may be a read error. Since no conserved phenylalanine or tryptophan closes the CDR3, a read error is the likely cause. The chain joins TRBV10-1 to TRBJ2-3, with unresolved D. Trimming stripped 3 bases from V and 3 bases from J, with 7 bases between. Germline CDR1 and CDR2: WNHNN and SYGVQD (reference sequence). The CDR3 has 13 amino acids. CDR3 region: CASSDSLTDTQYI. CDR3 nucleotides: TGCGCCAGCAGTGATTCGTTGACAGATACGCAGTATATT.

As concerns this clonotype: A much larger clone is a single base away; this may be a read error. The rearrangement links TRBV27 to TRBJ1-2; D is possibly TRBD1 (6 bases). Trimming stripped 0 bases from V and 4 bases from J, with 12 bases between. This CDR3 is 15 amino acids long. Germline V CDR1 and CDR2: MNHEY, SMNVEV (reference sequence). CDR3 bases: TGTGCCAGCAGTTTATCGTGGCGACAGGCCTATGGCTACACCTTC. It encodes CASSLSWRQAYGYTF.

This clonotype was picked up many times. The chain combines TRBV27 with TRBJ1-5; 7 positions agree with TRBD1. This CDR3 contains 15 residues. V trimming: 6 bases; J trimming: 0 bases; junction bases outside the gene matches: 5. In germline, CDR1 is MNHEY, CDR2 SMNVEV (reference sequence). The CDR3 nucleotides read TGTGCCAGCAGAGACAGGGCGTTTAGCAATCAGCCCCAGCATTTT. Its protein product is CASRDRAFSNQPQHF.

Many counts were recorded for this clonotype. V usage is TRBV5-6 and J usage is TRBJ1-5, with unresolved D. Per germline, CDR1 SGHDT and CDR2 YYEEEE. The CDR3 runs to 14 residues. Trimming removed 1 base at V and 0 bases at J, with 5 bases between. For the CDR3, the DNA is TGTGCCAGCAGCTTGACGTATAGCAATCAGCCCCAGCATTTT. It specifies CASSLTYSNQPQHF.

The chain recombines TRBV4-1 with TRBJ2-3, with 9 bases fitting TRBD1. This CDR3 contains 15 residues. The V gene's germline CDR1 is MGHRA and CDR2 YSYEKL. Trimming at V came to 4 bases and at J to 4 bases, leaving 6 bases not matched to a gene. The CDR3 region has the DNA TGCGCCAGCAGCCTTGGACAGGGGTTTTCAGATACGCAGTATTTT. Translating it yields CASSLGQGFSDTQYF.

This clonotype occurred a few times. The genes are TRBV2 and TRBJ1-1, with D unresolved. Trimming stripped 2 bases from V and 2 bases from J, with 12 bases between. The germline V gene has CDR1 SNHLY and CDR2 FYNNEI. The CDR3 spans 15 residues. CDR3 region: CASSEISGFNTEAFF. DNA for the CDR3: TGTGCCAGCAGTGAAATAAGCGGGTTTAACACTGAAGCTTTCTTT.

This clonotype was counted ten times or more. J is TRBJ2-7 and V is TRBV30; D may be TRBD1 (5 bases). The V gene lost 4 bases and the J gene lost 4 bases, with 11 bases spanning the gap. The CDR3 totals 12 residues. Looked up from germline, CDR1 is GTSNPN and CDR2 is SVGIG (reference sequence). This CDR3 reads CAWTSGPYEQYF. The CDR3 nucleotides are TGTGCCTGGACCTCAGGGCCGTACGAGCAGTACTTC. Full variable domain (rest looked up from reference TRBV30 and TRBJ2-7): SQTIHQWPATLVQPVGSPLSLECTVEGTSNPNLYWYRQAAGRGLQLLFYSVGIGQISSEVPQNLSASRPQDRQFILSSKKLLLSDSGFYLCAWTSGPYEQYFGPGTRLTVT.

With regard to this clonotype: This may be a read error, as it is one base from a much larger clone. The J gene is TRBJ1-5, the V gene TRBV12-3 or TRBV12-4, with TRBD1 as a possible D gene (6 bases). V was cut by 8 bases and J by 6 bases, with 11 bases left in between. The CDR3 extends over 12 amino acids. CDR3 sequence: CASGPDSQPQHF. In DNA, the CDR3 is TGTGCCAGCGGTCCGGACAGTCAGCCCCAGCATTTT.

Concerning this clonotype itself: This may stem from a read error, because a much larger clone lies one nucleotide away. The J gene is TRBJ2-7, the V gene TRBV4-2; TRBD2 aligns across 8 bases. Per the germline V gene, CDR1 is LGHNA and CDR2 is YNFKEQ. This CDR3 comprises 14 residues. V gave up 8 bases and J gave up 0 bases; unmatched junction bases: 6. The CDR3 DNA sequence: TGTGCCAGCCGCCCCCGGGAGGGCTCCTACGAGCAGTACTTC. Translation: CASRPREGSYEQYF.

On this clonotype: This sequence may be a read error, since a much larger clone differs from it by one base. CDR3 sequence reads: CASTLGLPSSYNTPLHF. The CDR3 bases are TGTGCCAGCACCCTGGGACTCCCGAGCTCCTATAATACACCCCTCCACTTT. The J gene is TRBJ1-6, the V gene TRBV27, with a possible D match to TRBD1 (5 bases). The CDR3 loop spans 17 amino acids. CDR1 and CDR2 (germline): MNHEY, SMNVEV (reference sequence).

Notes on this clonotype: The junction and the germline gene differ at one end; a read error may be behind it. The chain is built from TRBV24-1 and TRBJ2-6, with D possibly called TRBD1 or TRBD2 (5 bases each). The CDR3 is made up of 19 amino acids. Germline V gene data show CDR1 as KGHDR and CDR2 as SFDVKD. The CDR3 loop reads CATGDPTSPGPAGANVLTF. The CDR3 nucleotides are TGTGCCACCGGTGACCCGACCTCCCCGGGGCCGGCTGGGGCCAACGTCCTGACCTTC.

At least ten counts were recorded for this clonotype. The V gene is TRBV25-1, the J gene TRBJ2-7; D possibly corresponds to TRBD1 (6 bases). Germline CDR1 and CDR2: MGHDK and SYGVNS. V was clipped by 10 bases and J by 6 bases, with 22 bases between them. CDR3 size: 14 residues. This CDR3 reads CATESSRGLGEQYF. The DNA for the CDR3 is TGTGCCACCGAGTCGTCCAGGGGTCTCGGCGAGCAGTACTTC.